Presented here are 27 T cell receptor beta chains from one specimen sequenced in a study of control samples from healthy donors and cancer patients. Measured with immunoSEQ multiplex PCR; TCRdb has only the in-frame clones, and not every one. The sample gives about 96,000 clones, approximately 95% of which show up once; 8% is in the top ten. The sample consisted of blood. The receptors here all came from a man aged 18 to 35 in good health.

The chain is built from TRBV6-4 and TRBJ2-5; 7 positions match TRBD1. Germline V lookup: CDR1 MRHNA, CDR2 SNTAGT. The V and J ends lost 6 bases and 5 bases, in that order; junction bases with no gene match: 3. CDR3 length: 12 amino acids. CDR3 protein: CASRRGQETQYF. CDR3 nucleotide sequence: TGTGCCAGCAGGAGGGGGCAGGAGACCCAGTACTTC.

V usage is TRBV25-1 and J usage is TRBJ1-2; the D gene is possibly TRBD1 (5 bases). The germline gives CDR1 MGHDK, CDR2 SYGVNS. The V gene lost 4 bases and the J gene lost 3 bases, with 9 bases spanning the gap. The CDR3 is made up of 13 amino acids. CDR3 DNA sequence: TGTGCCAGCAGTGTTGGGACTCACTATGGCTACACCTTC. Amino acid sequence: CASSVGTHYGYTF.

The V and J genes are TRBV11-2 and TRBJ2-5, with no clear D. CDR3 length: 11 residues. V was shortened by 0 bases and J by 5 bases, with 1 base between the two germline ends. Germline-derived CDR1 and CDR2 are SGHAT and FQNNGV. CDR3 in DNA: TGTGCCAGCAGCTTAGACGAGACCCAGTACTTC. This translates into CASSLDETQYF.

The CDR3 protein is CASNEREKDTQYF. The CDR3 DNA sequence: TGTGCCAGTAATGAGCGGGAGAAAGATACGCAGTATTTT. The V call is TRBV19, the J call TRBJ2-3; 8 bases agree with TRBD2. J lost 5 bases, V lost 7 bases, and 5 bases had no gene match. This CDR3 comprises 13 residues. The germline V gene has CDR1 LNHDA and CDR2 SQIVND (reference sequence).

This sequence joins TRBV4-2 and TRBJ1-4; 7 positions match TRBD1. V lost 4 bases, J lost 3 bases, and 5 bases stayed unmatched. Germline V gene lookup returns CDR1 LGHNA and CDR2 YNFKEQ. The CDR3 has 15 residues. The DNA for the CDR3 is TGTGCCAGCAGCCCCAAGGGGGCGCCTAATGAAAAACTGTTTTTT. Its translation is CASSPKGAPNEKLFF.

The rearrangement joins TRBV10-3 to TRBJ1-3; the D gene is possibly TRBD1 (6 bases). CDR1 and CDR2 from the germline V gene are ENHRY and SYGVKD. The CDR3 contains 17 residues. The V and J ends lost 3 bases and 0 bases respectively, with 15 bases between them. The CDR3 DNA follows: TGTGCCATCAGTGAATTATTCCAGGGGTTCTCTGGAAACACCATATATTTT. This translates into CAISELFQGFSGNTIYF.

V gene TRBV11-2 combines with J gene TRBJ1-6; D is possibly TRBD1 (5 bases). The V end lost 1 base, the J end lost 10 bases, and 14 bases lay between the germline ends. There are 15 residues in the CDR3. Germline V CDR1 and CDR2: SGHAT, FQNNGV. The CDR3 coding sequence is TGTGCCAGCAGCTTAGCACCCCAGGGTTACTCACCCCTCCACTTT. Translating it yields CASSLAPQGYSPLHF.

This sequence joins TRBV7-3 and TRBJ2-1; 9 bases fit TRBD2. CDR1 and CDR2 from the germline V gene are SGHTA and FQGTGA. The CDR3 consists of 16 residues. The ends lost 2 bases at V and 6 bases at J; junction bases unmatched: 8. The CDR3 sequence: CASSLAAGGPPNEQFF. CDR3 sequence (DNA): TGTGCCAGCAGCTTAGCGGCGGGAGGGCCTCCCAATGAGCAGTTCTTC.

The genes are TRBV6-1 and TRBJ1-5; 10 bases agree with TRBD1. V dropped 2 bases and J dropped 2; count of bases not matched to a gene: 6. The CDR3 is 17 residues long. Germline V CDR1 and CDR2: MNHNS, SASEGT. The CDR3 sequence: CASSEFETGGGNQPQHF. Here the CDR3 DNA reads TGTGCCAGCAGTGAATTTGAGACAGGGGGCGGCAATCAGCCCCAGCATTTT.

V and J are TRBV3-1 (or the pseudogene TRBV3-2) and TRBJ1-1; D not certain. The germline V gene encodes CDR1 LGHDT and CDR2 YNNKEL (reference sequence). Trimming took 4 bases from V and 0 from J, leaving 9 bases between them. This CDR3 is 14 amino acids long. CDR3 region: CASSLDGLNTEAFF. The CDR3 DNA follows: TGTGCCAGCAGCCTCGACGGGCTGAACACTGAAGCTTTCTTT.

The chain couples TRBV5-6 to TRBJ1-5, with 7 nucleotides matching TRBD1. This CDR3 is 14 amino acids long. V trimming: 4 bases; J trimming: 2 bases; junction bases outside the gene matches: 3. CDR1 and CDR2 (germline): SGHDT, YYEEEE. CDR3 residues: CASSGTAGNQPQHF. CDR3 nucleotide sequence: TGTGCCAGCAGCGGGACAGCCGGCAATCAGCCCCAGCATTTT. Drawing the rest from reference TRBV5-6 and TRBJ1-5, the complete variable domain is DAGVTQSPTHLIKTRGQQVTLRCSPKSGHDTVSWYQQALGQGPQFIFQYYEEEERQRGNFPDRFSGHQFPNYSSELNVNALLLGDSALYLCASSGTAGNQPQHFGDGTRLSIL.

V usage is TRBV7-2 and J usage is TRBJ1-1; unclear D gene. CDR1 SGHTA and CDR2 FQGNSA come from the germline V gene. CDR3 length: 14 amino acids. V shed 5 bases and J shed 4 bases, with 14 bases lying between them. In DNA, the CDR3 is TGTGCCAGCAGCCCTGCGCGGGAGTTCACTGAAGCTTTCTTT. It specifies CASSPAREFTEAFF.

V is TRBV7-6 and J is TRBJ2-7; D might be TRBD1 or TRBD2, each matching 5 bases. V was cut by 5 bases and J by 5 bases, with 13 bases left in between. The CDR3 loop spans 13 amino acids. Germline assignment: CDR1 SGHVS and CDR2 FNYEAQ. The CDR3 nucleotides are TGTGCCAGCAGCCAAACTTGGGGGAACGAGCAGTACTTC. Its translation: CASSQTWGNEQYF.

This clone was found once. The V call is TRBV7-9, the J call TRBJ2-5; a possible D gene is TRBD1 (7 bases). In germline, CDR1 is SEHNR, CDR2 FQNEAQ (reference sequence). This CDR3 region has 17 residues. The V gene lost 5 bases and the J gene lost 3 bases, with 22 bases spanning the gap. CDR3 nucleotides: TGTGCCAGCAGCACTAGCCGGGACAGACCCAAGAAAGAGACCCAGTACTTC. The encoded protein is CASSTSRDRPKKETQYF. The variable domain in full, with the rest retrieved from reference TRBV7-9 and TRBJ2-5, is DTGVSQNPRHKITKRGQNVTFRCDPISEHNRLYWYRQTLGQGPEFLTYFQNEAQLEKSRLLSDRFSAERPKGSFSTLEIQRTEQGDSAMYLCASSTSRDRPKKETQYFGPGTRLLVL.

V and J are TRBV15 and TRBJ1-2; D is unclear. There are 15 residues in the CDR3. Deletions cut 0 bases from V and 1 base from J, with 9 bases between. Germline CDR1 LNHNV, CDR2 YYDKDF (reference sequence). The chain's CDR3 is CATSRDFGHNYGYTF. The CDR3 bases are TGTGCCACCAGCAGAGATTTCGGCCATAACTATGGCTACACCTTC.

The chain recombines TRBV6-5 with TRBJ2-7, with 7 bases identical to TRBD2. Germline CDR1 and CDR2: MNHEY and SVGAGI. The CDR3 contains 14 residues. J was trimmed by 4 bases and V by 6 bases; bases with no gene match: 9. This chain's CDR3 is CASRERGLMYEQYF. The DNA of the CDR3 is TGTGCCAGCAGAGAGCGGGGTTTAATGTACGAGCAGTACTTC.

This chain links TRBV7-9 with TRBJ2-1, with a tentative D call TRBD2 (5 bases). V shed 5 bases and J shed 3 bases, with 17 bases lying between them. CDR3 size: 16 residues. Germline V gene data show CDR1 as SEHNR and CDR2 as FQNEAQ (reference sequence). DNA for the CDR3: TGTGCCAGCAGCCGAGGCGTAGCGTCTCTCTACAATGAGCAGTTCTTC. This sequence encodes CASSRGVASLYNEQFF.

This clone was counted once. V and J are TRBV4-1 and TRBJ2-7; TRBD2 matches at 9 bases. The CDR3 has 15 residues. Germline lookup yields CDR1 MGHRA and CDR2 YSYEKL. The V and J ends lost 0 bases and 4 bases, in that order; junction bases with no gene match: 4. The CDR3 bases are TGCGCCAGCAGCCAAGAACAGGCGGGGGGGTACGAGCAGTACTTC. It translates to CASSQEQAGGYEQYF.

V gene TRBV27 combines with J gene TRBJ1-3; no definite D call. Germline CDR1 and CDR2: MNHEY and SMNVEV (reference sequence). With 8 bases removed from V and 2 bases from J, the gap between germline ends came to 13 bases. The CDR3 is 14 amino acids. CDR3 in amino acids: CASGVKGTGNTIYF. The CDR3 bases are TGTGCCAGCGGGGTGAAGGGAACTGGAAACACCATATATTTT.

The V and J genes are TRBV2 and TRBJ2-7, with TRBD1 identical over 7 bases. The germline V gene has CDR1 SNHLY and CDR2 FYNNEI. With V trimmed by 4 bases and J by 0 bases, 6 bases remained unmatched. This CDR3 comprises 15 residues. The CDR3 DNA reads TGTGCCAGCAGTGCGTTCTGGGACAGCTCCTACGAGCAGTACTTC. This translates into CASSAFWDSSYEQYF.

The chain employs TRBV6-2 or TRBV6-3 and TRBJ2-1; TRBD2 aligns across 10 bases. This CDR3 spans 15 amino acids. The germline gives CDR1 MNHEY, CDR2 SVGEGT. The V and J ends lost 5 bases and 3 bases, in that order; junction bases with no gene match: 4. The chain's CDR3 is CASSPLAGGYNEQFF. The CDR3, as DNA: TGTGCCAGCAGTCCCTTAGCGGGAGGCTACAATGAGCAGTTCTTC.

The chain has TRBV27 and TRBJ1-4; TRBD1 might be the D (6 bases). V lost 8 bases and J 0 bases, leaving 25 bases between the germline ends. This CDR3 has 19 residues. CDR1 and CDR2 (germline): MNHEY, SMNVEV (reference sequence). Here the CDR3 reads CASRPQGKGLRSTNEKLFF. Written as DNA, the CDR3 is TGTGCCAGCCGCCCCCAGGGGAAGGGGCTTCGATCAACTAATGAAAAACTGTTTTTT. The full variable domain, its missing parts supplied by reference TRBV27 and TRBJ1-4, is EAQVTQNPRYLITVTGKKLTVTCSQNMNHEYMSWYRQDPGLGLRQIYYSMNVEVTDKGDVPEGYKVSRKEKRNFPLILESPSPNQTSLYFCASRPQGKGLRSTNEKLFFGSGTQLSVL.

V gene TRBV9 combines with J gene TRBJ2-2, with D unclear. The ends were cut back, 2 bases at V and 4 bases at J, with 12 bases in the middle. Germline lookup yields CDR1 SGDLS and CDR2 YYNGEE. This CDR3 region has 15 residues. The CDR3: CASSVLPRGTGELFF. The CDR3 DNA is TGTGCCAGCAGCGTTCTGCCCCGAGGCACCGGGGAGCTGTTTTTT.

CDR3 nucleotides: TGCGCCAGCAGCGCTTTTACCGGGGAGCTGTTTTTT. Encoded protein: CASSAFTGELFF. The V call is TRBV4-1, the J call TRBJ2-2; D ambiguous. The CDR3 spans 12 residues. The germline V gene has CDR1 MGHRA and CDR2 YSYEKL. V was pared by 5 bases and J by 5 bases, with 6 bases between.

The chain is built from TRBV19 and TRBJ1-2; 7 bases fit TRBD1. Unmatched junction bases numbered 7, after V lost 6 bases and J lost 6 bases. Germline CDR1 is LNHDA and CDR2 is SQIVND (reference sequence). There are 13 residues in the CDR3. Written as DNA, the CDR3 is TGTGCCAGTAGGTTACAGGGGAGCGATGGCTACACCTTC. Residues: CASRLQGSDGYTF.

V and J are TRBV7-9 and TRBJ1-3, with no clear D. Trimming took 1 base from V and 2 from J, leaving 9 bases between them. Germline assignment: CDR1 SEHNR and CDR2 FQNEAQ (reference sequence). The CDR3 has 15 amino acids. CDR3 nucleotides: TGTGCCAGCAGCTTAGAGAGGATCCCTGGAAACACCATATATTTT. Its translation: CASSLERIPGNTIYF. Full variable domain (rest looked up from reference TRBV7-9 and TRBJ1-3): DTGVSQNPRHKITKRGQNVTFRCDPISEHNRLYWYRQTLGQGPEFLTYFQNEAQLEKSRLLSDRFSAERPKGSFSTLEIQRTEQGDSAMYLCASSLERIPGNTIYFGEGSWLTVV.

V is TRBV5-4 and J is TRBJ1-3; D possibly corresponds to TRBD1 (5 bases). The CDR3 is 16 amino acids. The germline V gene encodes CDR1 SGHNT and CDR2 YYREEE (reference sequence). Trimming stripped 0 bases from V and 0 bases from J, with 10 bases between. The CDR3, as DNA: TGTGCCAGCAGCTTGGGGGCAGGGAGCTCTGGAAACACCATATATTTT. Amino acids: CASSLGAGSSGNTIYF.